Below, one TCR beta chain is given with its context. The target antigen is unknown. This entry comes from a study of T cell responses to AZD1222 COVID-19 vaccine. CDR1 and CDR2 from the germline V gene are KGHSH and LQKENI. V lost 5 bases, J lost 1 base, and 18 bases lay in between. This CDR3 region has 17 residues. The repertoire was sequenced with immunoSEQ multiplex PCR; TCRdb's copy has only in-frame clones and lacks some. The sample has roughly 80,000 clones; about 92% are singletons. Regarding the study as a whole: Compared with day 0, the breadth and depth of the Spike-specific TCR repertoire rose significantly after two doses of AZD1222. Vaccine-associated CD4 TCRs ranged over spike, dominating at 160-218 and 743-854. A mostly white British donor set with more females was recruited, and clonal diversity was possibly underestimated.

This clonotype was obtained from an adult in good health. Sequencing used peripheral blood, obtained on day 0 of AZD1222 vaccination. The chain is built from TRBV18 and TRBJ1-3; a possible D gene is TRBD1 (6 bases). The CDR3 here is CASSLTGPFTSGNTIYF. The CDR3 DNA sequence: TGTGCCAGCTCATTAACAGGGCCCTTCACTTCTGGAAACACCATATATTTT.